This T cell receptor (beta chain) emerged from a study of regulatory T cells in long-lasting Graves disease. Building the TCR beta libraries relied on iRepertoire HTBI primers, and CDR3 regions underwent Arm-PCR. TCRdb ran MiXCR on the multiplex PCR reads and lists one entry per CDR3 protein. The sample has some 370,000 distinct CDR3 sequences, 10% to 15% seen once. Time point indicated: newly diagnosed GD, antithyroid drugs for less than 3 months. From RNA extracted from PBMCs, the TCR library was made. Recruitment took place at an endocrinology department in Xi'an, China. These data also formed part of another study, on T cells in Graves' hyperthyroidism and ophthalmopathy. This second study says: HTBI primers drove first-round RT-PCR of the TCR CDR3. With a median lead of approximately 6.4 months before onset, the model predicted ophthalmopathy.

The receptor was isolated from a woman younger than 30 with Graves disease. The source material was peripheral blood mononuclear cells (PBMCs), sampled at new diagnosis, from a patient treated with antithyroid drugs.

The CDR3 loop reads CSASAAGVSQPQHF. CDR3 in DNA: TGCAGTGCTAGTGCAGCAGGGGTTAGTCAGCCCCAGCATTTT. The V and J genes are TRBV20-1 and TRBJ1-5, with D possibly TRBD1 on 6 matching bases. Looked up from germline, CDR1 is DFQATT and CDR2 is SNEGSKA (reference sequence). Trimming took 3 bases from V and 6 from J, leaving 15 bases between them. The CDR3 is 14 amino acids.